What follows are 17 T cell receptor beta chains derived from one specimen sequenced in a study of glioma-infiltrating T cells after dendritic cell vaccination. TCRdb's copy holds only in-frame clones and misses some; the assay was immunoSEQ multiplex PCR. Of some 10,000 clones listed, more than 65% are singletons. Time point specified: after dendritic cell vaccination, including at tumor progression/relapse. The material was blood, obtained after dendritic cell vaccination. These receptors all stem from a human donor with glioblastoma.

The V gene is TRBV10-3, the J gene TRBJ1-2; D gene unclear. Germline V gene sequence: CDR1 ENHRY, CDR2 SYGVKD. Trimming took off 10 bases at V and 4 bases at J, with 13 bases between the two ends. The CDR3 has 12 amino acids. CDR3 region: CATHRGLYGYTF. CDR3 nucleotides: TGTGCCACCCACCGTGGGCTCTATGGCTACACCTTC.

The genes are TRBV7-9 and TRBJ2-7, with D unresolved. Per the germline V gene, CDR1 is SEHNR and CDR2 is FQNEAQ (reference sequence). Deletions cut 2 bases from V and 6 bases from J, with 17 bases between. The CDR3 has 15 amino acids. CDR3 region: CASSLPVGALSEQYF. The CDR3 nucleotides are TGTGCCAGCAGCTTACCCGTAGGAGCGTTGAGCGAGCAGTACTTC.

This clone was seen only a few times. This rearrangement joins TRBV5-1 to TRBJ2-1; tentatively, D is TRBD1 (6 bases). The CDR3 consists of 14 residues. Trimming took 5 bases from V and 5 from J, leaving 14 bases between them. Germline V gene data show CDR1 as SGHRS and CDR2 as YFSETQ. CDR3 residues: CASSRGSLDNEQFF. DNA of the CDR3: TGCGCCAGCAGTAGGGGGAGTCTCGACAATGAGCAGTTCTTC. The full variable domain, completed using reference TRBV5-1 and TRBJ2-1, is KAGVTQTPRYLIKTRGQQVTLSCSPISGHRSVSWYQQTPGQGLQFLFEYFSETQRNKGNFPGRFSGRQFSNSRSEMNVSTLELGDSALYLCASSRGSLDNEQFFGPGTRLTVL.

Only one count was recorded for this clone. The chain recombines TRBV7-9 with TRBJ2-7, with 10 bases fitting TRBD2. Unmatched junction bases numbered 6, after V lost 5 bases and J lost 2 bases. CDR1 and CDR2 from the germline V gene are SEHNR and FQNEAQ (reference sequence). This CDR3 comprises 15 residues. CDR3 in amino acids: CASSILAGDPYEQYF. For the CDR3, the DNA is TGTGCCAGCAGCATCCTAGCGGGGGACCCCTACGAGCAGTACTTC.

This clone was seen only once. CDR3 residues: CASSKLAYGQGALSSETTYEQYF. CDR3 nucleotide sequence: TGTGCCAGCAGCAAACTTGCCTACGGACAGGGGGCATTGAGTAGCGAGACCACCTACGAGCAGTACTTC. The chain employs TRBV21-1 and TRBJ2-7; the DNA was not compared with TRBD1, the D call given in the table. TRBV21-1 is shown as a pseudogene. This CDR3 region has 23 residues.

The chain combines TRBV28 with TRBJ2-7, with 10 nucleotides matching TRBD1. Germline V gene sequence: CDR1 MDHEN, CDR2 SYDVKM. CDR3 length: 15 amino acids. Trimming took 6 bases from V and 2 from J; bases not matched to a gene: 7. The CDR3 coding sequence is TGTGCCAGCAGCTACCCTGGACAGGGGGCCTACGAGCAGTACTTC. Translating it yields CASSYPGQGAYEQYF.

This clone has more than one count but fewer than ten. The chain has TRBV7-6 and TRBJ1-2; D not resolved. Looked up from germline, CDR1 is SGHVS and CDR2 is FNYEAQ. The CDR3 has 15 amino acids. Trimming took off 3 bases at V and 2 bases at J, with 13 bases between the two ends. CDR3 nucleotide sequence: TGTGCCAGCAGCTTGGGGAGTGGGGTCAACTATGGCTACACCTTC. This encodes CASSLGSGVNYGYTF.

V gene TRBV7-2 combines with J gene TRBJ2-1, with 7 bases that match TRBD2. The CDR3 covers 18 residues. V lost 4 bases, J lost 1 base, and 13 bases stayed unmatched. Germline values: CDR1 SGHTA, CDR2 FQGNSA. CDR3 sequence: CASSSNLSGKRSYNEQFF. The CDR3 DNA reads TGTGCCAGCAGCTCCAATCTAAGCGGGAAGAGGTCCTACAATGAGCAGTTCTTC.

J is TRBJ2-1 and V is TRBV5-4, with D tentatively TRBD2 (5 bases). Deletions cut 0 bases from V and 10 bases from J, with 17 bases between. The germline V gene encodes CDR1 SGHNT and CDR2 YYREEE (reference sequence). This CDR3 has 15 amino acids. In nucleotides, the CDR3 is TGTGCCAGCAGCTTGGGATACGACTACTCCGCGGAGCAGTTCTTC. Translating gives CASSLGYDYSAEQFF.

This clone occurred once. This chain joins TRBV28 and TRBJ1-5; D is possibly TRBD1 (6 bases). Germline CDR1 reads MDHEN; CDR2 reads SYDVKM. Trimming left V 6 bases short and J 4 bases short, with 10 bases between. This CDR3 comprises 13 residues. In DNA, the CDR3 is TGTGCCAGCAGGGGGGGGGCTAATCAGCCCCAGCATTTT. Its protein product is CASRGGANQPQHF. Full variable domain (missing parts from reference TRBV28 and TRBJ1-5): DVKVTQSSRYLVKRTGEKVFLECVQDMDHENMFWYRQDPGLGLRLIYFSYDVKMKEKGDIPEGYSVSREKKERFSLILESASTNQTSMYLCASRGGANQPQHFGDGTRLSIL.

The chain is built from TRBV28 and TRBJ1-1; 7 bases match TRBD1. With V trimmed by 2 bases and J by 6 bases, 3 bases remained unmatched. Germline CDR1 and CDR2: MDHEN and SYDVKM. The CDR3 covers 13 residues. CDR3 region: CASSLAGGPEAFF. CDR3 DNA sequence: TGTGCCAGCAGTTTAGCAGGGGGGCCTGAAGCTTTCTTT.

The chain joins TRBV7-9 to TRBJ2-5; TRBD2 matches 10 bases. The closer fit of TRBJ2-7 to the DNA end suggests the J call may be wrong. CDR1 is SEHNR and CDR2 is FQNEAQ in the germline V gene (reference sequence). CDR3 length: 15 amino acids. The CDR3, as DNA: TGTGCCAGCAGCATCCTAGCGGGGGACCCCTACGAGCAGTACTTC. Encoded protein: CASSILAGDPYEQYF.

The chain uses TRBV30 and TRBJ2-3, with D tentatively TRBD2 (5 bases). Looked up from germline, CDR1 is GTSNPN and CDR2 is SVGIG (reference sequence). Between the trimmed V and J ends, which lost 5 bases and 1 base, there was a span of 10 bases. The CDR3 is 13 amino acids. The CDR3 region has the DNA TGTGCCTGGGGAACTAGGGGCACAGATACGCAGTATTTT. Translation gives CAWGTRGTDTQYF.

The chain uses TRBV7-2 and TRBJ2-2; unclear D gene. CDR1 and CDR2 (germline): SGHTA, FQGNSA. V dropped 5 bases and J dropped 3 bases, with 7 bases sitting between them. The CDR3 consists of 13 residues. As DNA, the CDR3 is TGTGCCAGCAGCGCTACTCACACCGGGGAGCTGTTTTTT. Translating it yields CASSATHTGELFF.

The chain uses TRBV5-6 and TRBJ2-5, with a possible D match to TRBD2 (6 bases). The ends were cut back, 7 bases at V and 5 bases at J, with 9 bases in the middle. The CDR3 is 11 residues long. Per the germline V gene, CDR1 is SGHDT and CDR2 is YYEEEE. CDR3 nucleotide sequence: TGTGCCAGCCACCGGGAGGAGACCCAGTACTTC. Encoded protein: CASHREETQYF.

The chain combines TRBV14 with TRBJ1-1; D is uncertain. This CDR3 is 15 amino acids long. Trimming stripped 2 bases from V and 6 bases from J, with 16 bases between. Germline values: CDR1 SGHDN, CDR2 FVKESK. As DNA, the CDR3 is TGTGCCAGCAGCCAATATTGGACGGGAACGGCTGAAGCTTTCTTT. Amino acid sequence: CASSQYWTGTAEAFF. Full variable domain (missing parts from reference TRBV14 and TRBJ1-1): EAGVTQFPSHSVIEKGQTVTLRCDPISGHDNLYWYRRVMGKEIKFLLHFVKESKQDESGMPNNRFLAERTGGTYSTLKVQPAELEDSGVYFCASSQYWTGTAEAFFGQGTRLTVV.

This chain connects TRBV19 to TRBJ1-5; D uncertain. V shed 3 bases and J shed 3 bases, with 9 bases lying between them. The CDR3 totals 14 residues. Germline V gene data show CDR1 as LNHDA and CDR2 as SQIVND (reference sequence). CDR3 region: CASSIPSSNQPQHF. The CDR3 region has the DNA TGTGCCAGTAGTATTCCCTCCTCCAATCAGCCCCAGCATTTT.